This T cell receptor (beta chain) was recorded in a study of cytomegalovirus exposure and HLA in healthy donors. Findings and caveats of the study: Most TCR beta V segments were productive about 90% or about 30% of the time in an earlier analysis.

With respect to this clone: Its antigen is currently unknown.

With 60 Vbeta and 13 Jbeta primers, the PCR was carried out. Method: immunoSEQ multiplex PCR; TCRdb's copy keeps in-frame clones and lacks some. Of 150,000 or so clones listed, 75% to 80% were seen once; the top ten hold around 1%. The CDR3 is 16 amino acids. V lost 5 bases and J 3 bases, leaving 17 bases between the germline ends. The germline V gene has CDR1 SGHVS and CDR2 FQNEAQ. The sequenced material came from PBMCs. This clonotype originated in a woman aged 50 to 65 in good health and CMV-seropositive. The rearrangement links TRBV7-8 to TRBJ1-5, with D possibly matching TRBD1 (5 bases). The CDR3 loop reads CASSAGGGSLNQPQHF. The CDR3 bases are TGTGCCAGCAGCGCCGGGGGGGGGTCTCTCAATCAGCCCCAGCATTTT.